This T cell receptor beta chain was identified in a study of T-cell reconstitution after alpha-beta-depleted transplantation in children. During its preparation, the TCRbeta library received unique molecular identifiers. TCRdb used MiXCR to reprocess the PCR reads, holding one entry per CDR3 protein. The data contain some 520,000 distinct CDR3 sequences, 30% to 35% of them singletons. There are 16 residues in the CDR3. The source material was PBMCs from the stem cell graft donor, sampled from the stem cell graft. The rearrangement joins TRBV21-1 to TRBJ1-1; TRBD1 is the table's D call, not checked against the DNA. TRBV21-1 is labeled a pseudogene. This receptor was taken from a human donor who donated a stem cell graft to a child with aplastic anemia. CDR3 in amino acids: CASSYGTEDENTEAFF. The CDR3 DNA sequence: TGTGCCAGCAGCTATGGGACGGAAGACGAGAACACTGAAGCTTTCTTT.